This T cell receptor beta chain stems from a study of T cell repertoires in cytomegalovirus infection. Losses at the gene ends were 3 bases for V and 3 bases for J; bases not matched to a gene: 10. The CDR3 covers 16 residues. Germline CDR1 is SGHDN and CDR2 is FVKESK. TCRdb ran MiXCR on the reads and lists one entry per CDR3 protein. The sample holds 830,000 or so distinct CDR3 sequences, approximately 32% seen once. Notes on this clonotype: Its target is unknown.

The sequence derives from a human donor in good health (CMV status not recorded). Some clones in this sample may be carry-over from other donors' samples. This specimen consisted of cultured CD8+ T cells from PBMCs, obtained from culture after CMV antigen stimulation. This chain uses TRBV14 with TRBJ1-2, with 7 bases identical to TRBD1. The chain's CDR3 is CASSQSGTEFYYGYTF. In DNA, the CDR3 is TGTGCCAGCAGCCAGTCCGGGACAGAGTTCTACTATGGCTACACCTTC.